This TCR beta chain came from a study of blood T cell repertoires in COVID-19. Study information: There were acute and convalescent COVID-19 samples, and they came from the United States, Italy and Spain. T cells, B-cell-depleted T cells, or PBMCs supplied cDNA or gDNA.

As handled by the study authors: Researchers report that nucleated cell counts were estimated from reference gene primer amplification. This table comes from immunoSEQ multiplex PCR, and its TCRdb copy is limited to in-frame clones, with some not included. V and J calls and clone size are those listed in that table; D and trimming were worked out from the DNA. This table holds about 69,000 clones, more than 80% found once. V was clipped by 5 bases and J by 1 base; unmatched bases: 5. CDR1 is LNHDA and CDR2 is SQIVND in the germline V gene (reference sequence). CDR3 length: 15 amino acids. Seattle researchers signed up patients amid active infection and tracked them longitudinally.

What was sequenced was peripheral blood. This chain joins TRBV19 and TRBJ1-5; 7 nucleotides match TRBD1. This receptor was taken from a man in his fifties or sixties with COVID-19, enrolled during active disease. This chain's CDR3 is CASSPRTGSNQPQHF. For the CDR3, the DNA is TGTGCCAGTAGTCCGAGGACAGGAAGCAATCAGCCCCAGCATTTT.